The present entry profiles one TCR beta chain with its context. The entry originates in a study of blood T cell repertoires in COVID-19. Study-wide context: The analysed material was cDNA or gDNA that came from T cells, B-cell-depleted T cells, or PBMCs.

The CDR3 consists of 15 residues. V shed 4 bases, J shed 3 bases, and the junction held 5 bases outside the gene matches. The germline V gene has CDR1 LGHDT and CDR2 YNNKEL (reference sequence). The method was immunoSEQ multiplex PCR; TCRdb's version includes in-frame clones alone and lacks a portion of them. The repertoire includes around 290,000 clones, approximately 86% of them detected once, and under 3% sits in the top ten. The participants were between about 18 and 90 years old and came from about two dozen US areas. Researchers sorted participants into cohorts using their self-reported clinical history.

This TCR was sampled from a young woman who had recovered from COVID-19. The V and J genes are TRBV3-1 (or the pseudogene TRBV3-2) and TRBJ2-7; TRBD1 agrees at 11 bases. The sequencing input was PBMCs or T cells enriched from blood (not recorded which). The CDR3 spells CASSRPGQGVYEQYF. For the CDR3, the DNA is TGTGCCAGCAGCCGACCGGGACAGGGGGTCTACGAGCAGTACTTC.